A selection of T cell receptor beta chains follows, all from one sample in a study of patients and donors after allogeneic stem cell transplantation. MiXCR, run by TCRdb on the RT-PCR reads, gives a single entry per CDR3 protein. This sample yields hundreds of thousands of distinct CDR3 sequences, of which 15% to 20% are seen a single time; 7.2% belongs to the top ten. Sequenced sample: blood, either unsorted or a sorted T cell fraction (not recorded which). The receptor set was obtained from a human donor who was either an allogeneic HSCT recipient or a stem cell or donor lymphocyte infusion donor (not recorded which). It is not recorded whose cells these are; they may come from a transplant donor. Each CDR3 is given with its conserved first and last residue. The order of the fields is D gene, V gene, clone size, J gene, CDR3 protein, CDR3 DNA. The D gene is left open where the match is weak. Expanded clones get a size class; other rows say once, few or many, or leave the size out.

d_gene: .
v_gene: TRBV27
abundance: .
j_gene: TRBJ1-5
CDR3aa: CASSLRRGQPQHF
CDR3nt: TGTGCCAGCAGTTTGAGAAGGGGACAGCCCCAGCATTTT

d_gene: .
v_gene: TRBV29-1
abundance: few
j_gene: TRBJ2-1
CDR3aa: CSAAPEPDSEQFF
CDR3nt: TGCAGCGCGGCCCCGGAACCAGATAGTGAGCAGTTCTTC

d_gene: .
v_gene: TRBV25-1
abundance: few
j_gene: TRBJ1-2
CDR3aa: CASSEVGGGYGYTF
CDR3nt: TGTGCCAGCAGTGAAGTGGGGGGTGGCTATGGCTACACCTTC

d_gene: TRBD2
v_gene: TRBV6-2/TRBV6-3
abundance: few
j_gene: TRBJ2-1
CDR3aa: CASSWTTSGGAGEQFF
CDR3nt: TGTGCCAGCAGTTGGACCACTAGCGGGGGGGCCGGTGAGCAGTTCTTC

d_gene: .
v_gene: TRBV11-2
abundance: few
j_gene: TRBJ2-5
CDR3aa: CASSYNTLIGSQYF
CDR3nt: TGTGCCAGCAGCTACAATACACTCATCGGGTCCCAGTACTTC

d_gene: .
v_gene: TRBV6-1
abundance: .
j_gene: TRBJ1-5
CDR3aa: CASSVTHNSNQPQHF
CDR3nt: TGTGCCAGCAGCGTCACACACAATAGCAATCAGCCCCAGCATTTT

d_gene: TRBD2
v_gene: TRBV5-1
abundance: .
j_gene: TRBJ2-1
CDR3aa: CASSLGSGGAWNEQFF
CDR3nt: TGCGCCAGCAGCTTAGGTAGCGGGGGGGCCTGGAATGAGCAGTTCTTC

d_gene: TRBD1
v_gene: TRBV25-1
abundance: .
j_gene: TRBJ2-3
CDR3aa: CACQSGTGIWGPDTQYF
CDR3nt: TGTGCCTGCCAATCCGGGACAGGAATCTGGGGGCCAGATACGCAGTATTTT

d_gene: .
v_gene: TRBV4-2
abundance: .
j_gene: TRBJ2-5
CDR3aa: CASSLEAGLETQYF
CDR3nt: TGTGCCAGCAGCCTCGAGGCCGGCCTTGAGACCCAGTACTTC

d_gene: .
v_gene: TRBV9
abundance: .
j_gene: TRBJ2-2
CDR3aa: CASSVAELKEFGELFF
CDR3nt: TGTGCCAGCAGCGTAGCTGAGCTTAAGGAGTTCGGGGAGCTGTTTTTT

d_gene: .
v_gene: TRBV5-1
abundance: few
j_gene: TRBJ2-7
CDR3aa: CASSPDGLFSHF
CDR3nt: TGCGCCAGCAGCCCGGACGGACTTTTCTCCCACTTC

d_gene: .
v_gene: TRBV10-3
abundance: .
j_gene: TRBJ2-5
CDR3aa: CAISATGGETQYF
CDR3nt: TGTGCCATCAGTGCAACCGGGGGAGAGACCCAGTACTTC

d_gene: TRBD2
v_gene: TRBV25-1
abundance: few
j_gene: TRBJ2-7
CDR3aa: CASRAPGGSYEQYF
CDR3nt: TGTGCCAGCAGAGCCCCGGGGGGTAGCTACGAGCAGTACTTC

d_gene: TRBD2
v_gene: TRBV30
abundance: few
j_gene: TRBJ2-3
CDR3aa: CAWSRLAGLVDTQYF
CDR3nt: TGTGCCTGGAGTAGATTAGCGGGATTGGTAGATACGCAGTATTTT

d_gene: .
v_gene: TRBV7-2
abundance: few
j_gene: TRBJ1-1
CDR3aa: CASSFPAGATFF
CDR3nt: TGTGCCAGCAGCTTCCCAGCGGGGGCAACTTTCTTT

d_gene: .
v_gene: TRBV5-1
abundance: .
j_gene: TRBJ2-7
CDR3aa: CASSLADLPFAYEQYF
CDR3nt: TGCGCCAGCAGCTTGGCAGATTTACCGTTCGCCTACGAGCAGTACTTC

d_gene: .
v_gene: TRBV11-2
abundance: .
j_gene: TRBJ2-2
CDR3aa: CASSFHTGELFF
CDR3nt: TGTGCCAGCAGCTTCCACACCGGGGAGCTGTTTTTT

d_gene: TRBD2
v_gene: TRBV20-1
abundance: many
j_gene: TRBJ2-4
CDR3aa: CSARDRGSLAKNIQYF
CDR3nt: TGCAGTGCTAGAGATCGCGGGAGCTTAGCCAAAAACATTCAGTACTTC

d_gene: .
v_gene: TRBV6-2/TRBV6-3
abundance: few
j_gene: TRBJ1-5
CDR3aa: CASSHSAQNFNQPQHF
CDR3nt: TGTGCCAGCAGCCACAGCGCACAGAATTTTAATCAGCCCCAGCATTTT

d_gene: .
v_gene: TRBV2
abundance: .
j_gene: TRBJ1-2
CDR3aa: CASRRNYGYTF
CDR3nt: TGTGCCAGCAGACGTAACTATGGCTACACCTTC

d_gene: TRBD2
v_gene: TRBV24-1
abundance: .
j_gene: TRBJ2-2
CDR3aa: CATSDPTSGEYGELFF
CDR3nt: TGTGCCACCAGTGACCCGACTAGCGGGGAGTACGGGGAGCTGTTTTTT

d_gene: .
v_gene: TRBV19
abundance: .
j_gene: TRBJ1-2
CDR3aa: CASSIDGGGYTF
CDR3nt: TGTGCCAGTAGTATAGATGGCGGTGGCTACACCTTC

d_gene: .
v_gene: TRBV5-8
abundance: few
j_gene: TRBJ2-7
CDR3aa: CASSFRTDSYEQYF
CDR3nt: TGTGCCAGCAGCTTCCGGACAGATTCCTACGAGCAGTACTTC

d_gene: TRBD2
v_gene: TRBV20-1
abundance: .
j_gene: TRBJ2-1
CDR3aa: CSARPLAGDYNEQFF
CDR3nt: TGCAGTGCTAGACCACTAGCGGGGGACTACAATGAGCAGTTCTTC

d_gene: .
v_gene: TRBV7-2
abundance: many
j_gene: TRBJ2-3
CDR3aa: CASSLSLPGQGLVGQYF
CDR3nt: TGTGCCAGCAGCTTAAGCCTTCCGGGACAAGGGTTGGTGGGGCAGTATTTT

d_gene: .
v_gene: TRBV25-1
abundance: few
j_gene: TRBJ1-3
CDR3aa: CASSEYRASGNTIYF
CDR3nt: TGTGCCAGCAGTGAATATCGAGCCTCTGGAAACACCATATATTTT

d_gene: TRBD1
v_gene: TRBV5-1
abundance: .
j_gene: TRBJ2-1
CDR3aa: CASSLGTGTGDNEQFF
CDR3nt: TGCGCCAGCAGCTTGGGTACCGGGACAGGGGACAATGAGCAGTTCTTC

d_gene: .
v_gene: TRBV9
abundance: .
j_gene: TRBJ2-5
CDR3aa: CASSSSAWETQYF
CDR3nt: TGTGCCAGCAGCTCGTCCGCCTGGGAGACCCAGTACTTC

d_gene: .
v_gene: TRBV5-4
abundance: few
j_gene: TRBJ2-7
CDR3aa: CASSPRTDYEQYF
CDR3nt: TGTGCCAGCAGCCCTCGGACAGACTACGAGCAGTACTTC

d_gene: TRBD2
v_gene: TRBV5-1
abundance: few
j_gene: TRBJ2-3
CDR3aa: CASSGTSGRGTDTQYF
CDR3nt: TGCGCCAGCAGCGGGACTAGCGGGAGAGGCACAGATACGCAGTATTTT

d_gene: .
v_gene: TRBV10-3
abundance: few
j_gene: TRBJ2-3
CDR3aa: CAISDVGDTQYF
CDR3nt: TGTGCCATCAGTGACGTTGGGGATACGCAGTATTTT

d_gene: TRBD1
v_gene: TRBV27
abundance: many
j_gene: TRBJ1-1
CDR3aa: CASSSYRGRGEAFF
CDR3nt: TGTGCCAGCAGTTCCTACAGGGGGCGAGGGGAAGCTTTCTTT

d_gene: .
v_gene: TRBV7-8
abundance: few
j_gene: TRBJ1-1
CDR3aa: CASSWHPSGRRTEAFF
CDR3nt: TGTGCCAGCAGCTGGCACCCTTCAGGGCGGAGAACTGAAGCTTTCTTT

d_gene: .
v_gene: TRBV28
abundance: few
j_gene: TRBJ1-2
CDR3aa: CASAPPSGGNYGYTF
CDR3nt: TGTGCCAGCGCCCCTCCCTCGGGGGGCAACTATGGCTACACCTTC

d_gene: TRBD1
v_gene: TRBV10-2
abundance: few
j_gene: TRBJ1-5
CDR3aa: CASSEWAPARGAQHF
CDR3nt: TGCGCCAGCAGTGAGTGGGCGCCCGCCAGGGGGGCCCAGCATTTT

d_gene: TRBD1
v_gene: TRBV7-9
abundance: few
j_gene: TRBJ2-1
CDR3aa: CASSLVGGTGYNEQFF
CDR3nt: TGTGCCAGCAGCTTAGTAGGTGGGACAGGCTACAATGAGCAGTTCTTC

d_gene: .
v_gene: TRBV5-1
abundance: few
j_gene: TRBJ1-1
CDR3aa: CASSLGQGSEAFF
CDR3nt: TGCGCCAGCAGCTTGGGCCAGGGAAGTGAAGCTTTCTTT

d_gene: .
v_gene: TRBV20-1
abundance: few
j_gene: TRBJ2-5
CDR3aa: CSARVWGASQETQYF
CDR3nt: TGCAGTGCTAGAGTATGGGGGGCGAGCCAAGAGACCCAGTACTTC

d_gene: .
v_gene: TRBV24-1
abundance: many
j_gene: TRBJ2-1
CDR3aa: CATSDLLVGEQFF
CDR3nt: TGTGCCACCAGTGATTTGCTAGTGGGTGAGCAGTTCTTC

d_gene: .
v_gene: TRBV14
abundance: .
j_gene: TRBJ1-1
CDR3aa: CASSQAPQGRVSTEAFF
CDR3nt: TGTGCCAGCAGCCAAGCCCCACAGGGAAGGGTGAGCACTGAAGCTTTCTTT

d_gene: TRBD1
v_gene: TRBV28
abundance: .
j_gene: TRBJ2-5
CDR3aa: CASSRLRLDRGTEETQYF
CDR3nt: TGTGCCAGCAGTCGCCTCCGACTGGACAGGGGTACGGAAGAGACCCAGTACTTC

d_gene: .
v_gene: TRBV7-8
abundance: few
j_gene: TRBJ1-1
CDR3aa: CASSLTRGPGNTEAFF
CDR3nt: TGTGCCAGCAGCTTAACGCGTGGGCCCGGGAACACTGAAGCTTTCTTT

d_gene: TRBD1
v_gene: TRBV5-1
abundance: few
j_gene: TRBJ1-1
CDR3aa: CASSHRPDRGTEAFF
CDR3nt: TGCGCCAGCAGCCATAGACCCGACAGGGGCACTGAAGCTTTCTTT

d_gene: .
v_gene: TRBV25-1
abundance: .
j_gene: TRBJ2-7
CDR3aa: CASSDPGPDEQYF
CDR3nt: TGTGCCAGCAGTGACCCTGGACCCGACGAGCAGTACTTC

d_gene: .
v_gene: TRBV2
abundance: few
j_gene: TRBJ1-5
CDR3aa: CASSVRGNQPQHF
CDR3nt: TGTGCCAGCAGTGTTCGCGGGAATCAGCCCCAGCATTTT